This paragraph reports one TCR beta chain. The study used samples holding about 1-10 million cryopreserved PBMC before DNA extraction. The entry originates in a study of long-term antiretroviral therapy in people with HIV. Run at survey level, the immunoSEQ assay was version v3.0. Generated by immunoSEQ multiplex PCR, the TCRdb table keeps only in-frame clones and is missing some. Of 9,500 to 15,000 clones in the sample, roughly 82% were seen once. Germline CDR1 and CDR2: MNHEY and SVGAGI. V lost 10 bases and J 6 bases, leaving 15 bases between the germline ends. The CDR3 contains 12 residues. This sequence joins TRBV6-5 and TRBJ1-1; unclear D gene. The material was unsorted PBMCs, obtained roughly 8.1 years after starting antiretroviral therapy. This TCR was sampled from a man aged 50 or older with HIV. The CDR3 region is CATVGPPAEAFF. The CDR3 DNA follows: TGTGCCACCGTTGGACCCCCCGCTGAAGCTTTCTTT.